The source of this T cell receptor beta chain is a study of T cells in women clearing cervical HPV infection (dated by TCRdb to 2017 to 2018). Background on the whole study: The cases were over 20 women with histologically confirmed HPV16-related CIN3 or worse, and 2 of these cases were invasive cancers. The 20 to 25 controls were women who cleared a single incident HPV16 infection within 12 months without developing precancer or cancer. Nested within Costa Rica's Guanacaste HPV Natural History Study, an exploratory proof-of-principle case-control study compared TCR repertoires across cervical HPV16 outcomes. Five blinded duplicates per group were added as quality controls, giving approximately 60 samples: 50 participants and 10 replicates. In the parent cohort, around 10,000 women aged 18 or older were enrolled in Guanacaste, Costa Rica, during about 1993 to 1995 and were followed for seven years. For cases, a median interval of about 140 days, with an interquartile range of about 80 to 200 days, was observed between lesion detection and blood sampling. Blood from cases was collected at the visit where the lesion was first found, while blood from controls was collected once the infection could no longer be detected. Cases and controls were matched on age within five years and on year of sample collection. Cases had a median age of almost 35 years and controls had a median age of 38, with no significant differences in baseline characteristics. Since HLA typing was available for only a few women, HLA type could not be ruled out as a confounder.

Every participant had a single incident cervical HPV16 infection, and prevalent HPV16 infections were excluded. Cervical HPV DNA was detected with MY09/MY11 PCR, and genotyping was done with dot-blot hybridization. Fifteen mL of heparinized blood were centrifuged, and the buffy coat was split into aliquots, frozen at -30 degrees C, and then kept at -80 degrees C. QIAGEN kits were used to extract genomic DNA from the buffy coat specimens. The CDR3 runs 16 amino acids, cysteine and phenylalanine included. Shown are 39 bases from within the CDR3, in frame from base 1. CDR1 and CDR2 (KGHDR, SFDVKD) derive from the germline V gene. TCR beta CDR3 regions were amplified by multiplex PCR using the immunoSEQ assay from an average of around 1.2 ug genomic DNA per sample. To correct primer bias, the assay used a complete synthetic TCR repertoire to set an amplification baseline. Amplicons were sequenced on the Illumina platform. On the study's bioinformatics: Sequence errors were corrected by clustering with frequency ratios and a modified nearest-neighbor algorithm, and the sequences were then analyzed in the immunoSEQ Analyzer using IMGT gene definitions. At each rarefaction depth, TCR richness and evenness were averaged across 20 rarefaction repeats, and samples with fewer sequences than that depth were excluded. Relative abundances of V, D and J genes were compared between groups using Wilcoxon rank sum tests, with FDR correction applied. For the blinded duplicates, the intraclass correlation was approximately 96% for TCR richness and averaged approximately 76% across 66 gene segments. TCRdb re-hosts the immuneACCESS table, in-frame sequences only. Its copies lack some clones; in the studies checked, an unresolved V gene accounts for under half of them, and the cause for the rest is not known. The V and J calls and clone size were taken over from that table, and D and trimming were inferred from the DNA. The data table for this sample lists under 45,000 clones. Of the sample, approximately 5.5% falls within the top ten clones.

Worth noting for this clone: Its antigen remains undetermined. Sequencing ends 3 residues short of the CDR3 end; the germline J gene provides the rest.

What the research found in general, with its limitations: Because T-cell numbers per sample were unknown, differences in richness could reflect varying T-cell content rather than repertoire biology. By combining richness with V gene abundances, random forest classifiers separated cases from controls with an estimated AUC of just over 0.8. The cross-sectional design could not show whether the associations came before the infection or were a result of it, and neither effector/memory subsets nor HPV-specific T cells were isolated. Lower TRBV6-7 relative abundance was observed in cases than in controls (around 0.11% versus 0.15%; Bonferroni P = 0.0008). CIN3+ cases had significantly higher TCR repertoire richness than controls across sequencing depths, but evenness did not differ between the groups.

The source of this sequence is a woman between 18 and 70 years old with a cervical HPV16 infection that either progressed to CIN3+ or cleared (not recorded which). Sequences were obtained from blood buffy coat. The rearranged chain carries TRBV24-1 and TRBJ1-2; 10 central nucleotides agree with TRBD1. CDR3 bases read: TGTGCCACCAGTGATTTTGGGACAGGGGAATCTGGCAGC. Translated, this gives CATSDFGTGESGS. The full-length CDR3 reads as CATSDFGTGESGSYTF.